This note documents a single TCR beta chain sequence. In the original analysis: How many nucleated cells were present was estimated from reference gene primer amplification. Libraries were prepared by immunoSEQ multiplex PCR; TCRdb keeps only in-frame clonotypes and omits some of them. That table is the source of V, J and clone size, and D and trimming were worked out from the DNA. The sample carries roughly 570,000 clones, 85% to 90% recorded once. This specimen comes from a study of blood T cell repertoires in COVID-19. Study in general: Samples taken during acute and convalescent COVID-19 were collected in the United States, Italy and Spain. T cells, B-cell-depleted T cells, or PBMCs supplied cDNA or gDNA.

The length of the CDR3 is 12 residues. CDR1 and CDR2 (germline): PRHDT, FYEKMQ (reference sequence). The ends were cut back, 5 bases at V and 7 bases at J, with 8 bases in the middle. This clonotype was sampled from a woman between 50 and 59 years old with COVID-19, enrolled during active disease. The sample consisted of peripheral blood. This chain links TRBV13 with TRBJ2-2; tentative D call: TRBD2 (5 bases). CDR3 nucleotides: TGTGCCAGCAGCAAAGCGGTCGGGGAGCTGTTTTTT. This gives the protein CASSKAVGELFF.